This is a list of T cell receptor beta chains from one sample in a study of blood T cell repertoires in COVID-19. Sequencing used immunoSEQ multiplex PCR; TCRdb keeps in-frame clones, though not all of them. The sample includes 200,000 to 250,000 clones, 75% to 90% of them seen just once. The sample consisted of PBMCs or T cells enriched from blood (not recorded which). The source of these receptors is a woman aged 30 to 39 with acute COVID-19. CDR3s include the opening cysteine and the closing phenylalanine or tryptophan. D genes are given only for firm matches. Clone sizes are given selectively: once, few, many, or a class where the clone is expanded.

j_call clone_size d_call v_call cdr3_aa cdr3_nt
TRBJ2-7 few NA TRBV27 CATTDSYEQYF TGTGCCACCACCGACAGCTACGAGCAGTACTTC
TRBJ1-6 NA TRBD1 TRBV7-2 CASSPGQGSPRWYNSPLHF TGTGCCAGCAGCCCAGGACAGGGGTCCCCTCGTTGGTATAATTCACCCCTCCACTTT
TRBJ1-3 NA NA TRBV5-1 CASSQSGGSSGNTIYF TGCGCCAGCAGCCAGAGTGGGGGCAGCTCTGGAAACACCATATATTTT
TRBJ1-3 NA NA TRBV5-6 CASSFSRGTSGNTIYF TGTGCCAGCAGCTTTAGTAGGGGGACCTCTGGAAACACCATATATTTT
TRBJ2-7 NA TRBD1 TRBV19 CASSFSRDRADEQYF TGTGCCAGTAGTTTCTCCCGGGACAGGGCTGACGAGCAGTACTTC
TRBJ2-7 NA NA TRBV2 CARQMPPGYEQYF TGTGCCAGACAAATGCCGCCTGGCTACGAGCAGTACTTC
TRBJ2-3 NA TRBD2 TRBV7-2 CASSWTRLAGGTDTQYF TGTGCCAGCAGCTGGACCCGACTAGCGGGAGGGACAGATACGCAGTATTTT
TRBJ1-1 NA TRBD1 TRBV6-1 CASSDDRDLNTEAFF TGTGCCAGCAGTGACGACAGGGACCTGAACACTGAAGCTTTCTTT
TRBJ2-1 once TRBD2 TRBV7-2 CASNQGLEYNEQFF TGTGCCAGCAACCAAGGACTAGAATACAATGAGCAGTTCTTC
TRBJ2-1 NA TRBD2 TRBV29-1 CSVDPQGLAGNEQFF TGCAGCGTTGACCCTCAGGGACTAGCGGGCAATGAGCAGTTCTTC
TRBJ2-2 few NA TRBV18 CASSPSMGAGNTGELFF TGTGCCAGCTCACCCTCAATGGGAGCGGGGAACACCGGGGAGCTGTTTTTT
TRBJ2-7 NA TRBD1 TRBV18 CASSPVTGASYEQYF TGTGCCAGCTCACCAGTGACAGGGGCGTCCTACGAGCAGTACTTC
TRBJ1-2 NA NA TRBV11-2 CASSFGGKAGYTF TGTGCCAGCAGCTTTGGGGGGAAGGCTGGCTACACCTTC
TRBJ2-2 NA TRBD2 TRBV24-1 CATSDYRGGGNTGELFF TGTGCCACCAGTGACTACCGCGGGGGGGGCAACACCGGGGAGCTGTTTTTT
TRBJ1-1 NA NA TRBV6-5 CASSYMGGGTEAFF TGTGCCAGCAGTTATATGGGGGGAGGCACTGAAGCTTTCTTT
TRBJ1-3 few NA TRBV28 CASRGLTGNTIYF TGTGCCAGCAGGGGGCTGACTGGAAACACCATATATTTT
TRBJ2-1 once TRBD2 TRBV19 CASFSGGADNEQFF TGTGCCAGCTTTAGCGGGGGGGCGGACAATGAGCAGTTCTTC
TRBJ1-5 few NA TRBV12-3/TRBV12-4 CASSYREQPQHF TGTGCCAGCAGTTACAGGGAACAGCCCCAGCATTTT
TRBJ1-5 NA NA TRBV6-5 CASSNQDIQPQHF TGTGCCAGCAGTAATCAAGACATTCAGCCCCAGCATTTT
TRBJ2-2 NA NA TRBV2 CASSEDGENTGELFF TGTGCCAGCAGTGAAGACGGGGAGAACACCGGGGAGCTGTTTTTT
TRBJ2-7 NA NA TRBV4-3 CASSQDLGRSYEQYF TGCGCCAGCAGCCAAGATCTGGGCAGATCCTACGAGCAGTACTTC
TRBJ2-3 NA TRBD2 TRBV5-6 CASSSGTSISDTQYF TGTGCCAGCAGCTCCGGGACTAGTATTTCAGATACGCAGTATTTT
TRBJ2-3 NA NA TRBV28 CASRRGGALTDTQYF TGTGCCAGTAGACGAGGGGGGGCGTTGACAGATACGCAGTATTTT
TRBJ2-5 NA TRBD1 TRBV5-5 CASSFGTGRTQYF TGTGCCAGCAGCTTTGGGACAGGGCGGACCCAGTACTTC
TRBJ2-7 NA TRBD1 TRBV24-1 CATSTLTGIPAYEQYF TGTGCCACCAGTACCCTGACAGGGATACCCGCCTACGAGCAGTACTTC
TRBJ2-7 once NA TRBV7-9 CASSLAGGPYEQYF TGTGCCAGCAGCTTAGCAGGGGGACCCTACGAGCAGTACTTC
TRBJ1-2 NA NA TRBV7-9 CASSPAGGNYGYTF TGTGCCAGCAGCCCTGCCGGGGGAAACTATGGCTACACCTTC
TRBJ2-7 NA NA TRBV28 CASSPPGQDYEQYF TGTGCCAGCAGCCCACCGGGACAAGACTACGAGCAGTACTTC
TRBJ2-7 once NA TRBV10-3 CAITTNRREYEQYF TGTGCCATCACGACAAATCGGAGGGAGTACGAGCAGTACTTC
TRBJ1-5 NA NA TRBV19 CASSLLRQPQHF TGTGCCAGTAGCCTCCTACGACAGCCCCAGCATTTT
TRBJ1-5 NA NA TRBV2 CASSETYRTGLGQPQHF TGTGCCAGCAGTGAAACGTACCGTACAGGGTTAGGGCAGCCCCAGCATTTT
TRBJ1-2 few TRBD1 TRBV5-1 CASSLGPRGYGYTF TGCGCCAGCAGCTTGGGACCCAGGGGGTATGGCTACACCTTC
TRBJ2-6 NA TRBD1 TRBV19 CASTLPGQGAGANVLTF TGTGCCAGTACCCTACCGGGACAGGGGGCCGGGGCCAACGTCCTGACTTTC
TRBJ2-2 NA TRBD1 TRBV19 CATVDRGNTGELFF TGTGCCACTGTGGACAGGGGCAACACCGGGGAGCTGTTTTTT
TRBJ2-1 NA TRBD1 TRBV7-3 CASSPRTGGIDEQFF TGTGCCAGCAGCCCTAGGACAGGGGGAATCGATGAGCAGTTCTTC
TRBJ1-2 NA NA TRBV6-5 CASSWLHNYGYTF TGTGCCAGCAGTTGGCTCCATAACTATGGCTACACCTTC
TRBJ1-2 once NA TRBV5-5 CASSMERGAIAYGYTF TGTGCCAGCAGCATGGAGCGGGGGGCCATCGCCTATGGCTACACCTTC
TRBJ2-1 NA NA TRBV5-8 CASARPSNNEQFF TGTGCCAGTGCTAGGCCTAGCAACAATGAGCAGTTCTTC
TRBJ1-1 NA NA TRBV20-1 CSASLGEGDTEAFF TGCAGTGCTAGTTTAGGGGAGGGGGACACTGAAGCTTTCTTT